Below are 18 T cell receptor beta chains sequenced from a single sample in a study of T cell changes during pregnancy in multiple sclerosis. Repertoires were generated with immunoSEQ multiplex PCR, while TCRdb's copy carries only in-frame clones and drops some. In the table there are some 67,000 clones, around 92% of which are singletons. The starting material was peripheral blood, obtained after pregnancy. These receptors were obtained from a female donor with multiple sclerosis, enrolled in a pregnancy study.

The chain uses TRBV5-1 and TRBJ2-3, with TRBD2 as a possible D gene (6 bases). From germline, CDR1 is SGHRS and CDR2 YFSETQ. This CDR3 spans 13 amino acids. V gave up 3 bases and J gave up 8 bases, with 13 bases separating them. The CDR3 reads CASSSGIGGTQYF. CDR3 sequence (DNA): TGCGCCAGCAGCTCTGGTATCGGGGGTACGCAGTATTTT.

V usage is TRBV4-1 and J usage is TRBJ2-1, with 9 bases fitting TRBD2. The CDR3 extends over 16 amino acids. Germline trimming cut 3 bases from V and 5 bases from J; bases unmatched to any gene: 8. Looked up from germline, CDR1 is MGHRA and CDR2 is YSYEKL. CDR3 sequence reads: CASSQPTSGAHNEQFF. Here the CDR3 DNA reads TGCGCCAGCAGCCAGCCGACTAGCGGAGCCCACAATGAGCAGTTCTTC.

The chain has TRBV10-3 and TRBJ2-5; perhaps TRBD2 as D (7 bases). The CDR3 has 15 amino acids. Germline V gene lookup returns CDR1 ENHRY and CDR2 SYGVKD. V was clipped by 5 bases and J by 1 base, with 14 bases between them. CDR3 in amino acids: CAISPGAGAQETQYF. In DNA, the CDR3 is TGTGCCATCAGTCCAGGGGCGGGAGCCCAAGAGACCCAGTACTTC.

The chain recombines TRBV6-4 with TRBJ2-3, with 8 bases that match TRBD2. J gave up 2 bases and V 3 bases, and 4 bases lay outside the gene matches. In germline, CDR1 is MRHNA, CDR2 SNTAGT. This CDR3 has 15 amino acids. CDR3 bases: TGTGCCAGCAGTGATGGGCGGGAGGACACAGATACGCAGTATTTT. Protein product: CASSDGREDTDTQYF.

This clone has only one observation. The chain couples TRBV18 to TRBJ2-7; TRBD2 might be the D (6 bases). V gave up 2 bases and J gave up 0 bases, with 8 bases separating them. The CDR3 is made up of 14 amino acids. The germline CDR1 and CDR2 sequences are KGHSH and LQKENI. The CDR3 is CASSPWRDSYEQYF. The CDR3 nucleotides are TGTGCCAGCTCACCATGGCGGGACTCCTACGAGCAGTACTTC.

The chain is built from TRBV5-1 and TRBJ1-4; maybe TRBD1 (5 bases). The CDR3 has 14 residues. Germline V gives CDR1 SGHRS, CDR2 YFSETQ. Trimming removed 4 bases at V and 7 bases at J, with 14 bases between. The CDR3 loop reads CASSQGLRGEKLFF. DNA of the CDR3: TGCGCCAGCAGCCAGGGACTGAGGGGTGAAAAACTGTTTTTT.

The chain carries TRBV25-1 and TRBJ1-1; D call uncertain. The V and J ends lost 0 bases and 7 bases respectively, with 12 bases between them. The CDR3 sequence is 14 residues long. Germline-derived CDR1 and CDR2 are MGHDK and SYGVNS. CDR3 nucleotide sequence: TGTGCCAGCAGTGAATATAATTGGCAGTTTGAAGCTTTCTTT. This sequence encodes CASSEYNWQFEAFF.

This sequence joins TRBV5-1 and TRBJ1-1; a possible D gene is TRBD1 (6 bases). Per the germline V gene, CDR1 is SGHRS and CDR2 is YFSETQ. The CDR3 spans 14 residues. Trimming removed 1 base from V and 10 bases from J, with 17 bases in between. The DNA for the CDR3 is TGCGCCAGCAGCTTGTTAGGGGGGGGCCGTAGAGCTTTCTTT. This codes for CASSLLGGGRRAFF.

The CDR3 nucleotides read TGTGCCAGCAGGGCGAGACAGGGGTTCCCCAGGGAGCAGTACTTC. Protein sequence: CASRARQGFPREQYF. The chain joins TRBV6-1 to TRBJ2-7; 8 positions match TRBD1. Trimming at V came to 6 bases and at J to 7 bases, leaving 14 bases not matched to a gene. There are 15 residues in the CDR3. Germline CDR1 is MNHNS and CDR2 is SASEGT.

V is TRBV19 and J is TRBJ2-1; 16 bases fit TRBD2. V lost 7 bases, J lost 5 bases, and 11 bases stayed unmatched. From germline, CDR1 is LNHDA and CDR2 SQIVND (reference sequence). This CDR3 is 18 amino acids long. The CDR3 loop reads CASTGLAGGPREDNEQFF. CDR3 DNA sequence: TGTGCCAGTACGGGACTAGCGGGAGGGCCACGTGAGGACAATGAGCAGTTCTTC.

The J gene is TRBJ1-2, the V gene TRBV4-1; 7 nucleotides match TRBD1. V was pared by 0 bases and J by 6 bases, with 4 bases of the junction left unmatched. The CDR3 is made up of 14 amino acids. CDR1 MGHRA and CDR2 YSYEKL come from the germline V gene. In DNA, the CDR3 is TGCGCCAGCAGCCAAGATCCGGGACAGAATGGCTACACCTTC. It codes for CASSQDPGQNGYTF.

This clone was counted between two and nine times. The DNA for the CDR3 is TGTGCTAGTGGTTTGCCCACGATCCCCACTAGGTGGGAGACCCAGTACTTC. The encoded protein is CASGLPTIPTRWETQYF. V and J are TRBV12-5 and TRBJ2-5; weak D call: TRBD2 (5 bases). Trimming pared 2 bases from V and 5 bases from J, leaving 21 bases between. CDR1 and CDR2 from the germline V gene are LGHNT and FRNRAP. This CDR3 has 17 amino acids.

This chain joins TRBV7-2 and TRBJ2-2; D gene unclear. V lost 7 bases, J lost 6 bases, and 12 bases lay in between. Germline V gene lookup returns CDR1 SGHTA and CDR2 FQGNSA. This CDR3 region has 13 residues. The CDR3 bases are TGTGCCAGCACCCTCCCCGGAGCCGGGGAGCTGTTTTTT. Translating gives CASTLPGAGELFF. The full variable domain, with the rest looked up from reference TRBV7-2 and TRBJ2-2, is GAGVSQSPSNKVTEKGKDVELRCDPISGHTALYWYRQSLGQGLEFLIYFQGNSAPDKSGLPSDRFSAERTGGSVSTLTIQRTQQEDSAVYLCASTLPGAGELFFGEGSRLTVL.

The chain couples TRBV27 to TRBJ2-7; 8 bases align to TRBD2. The CDR3 totals 13 residues. Germline loops: CDR1 MNHEY, CDR2 SMNVEV (reference sequence). V gave up 7 bases and J gave up 1 base; unmatched junction bases: 3. Written as DNA, the CDR3 is TGTGCCAGCACCACTAGCGGTTCCTACGAGCAGTACTTC. Translating it yields CASTTSGSYEQYF.

The V and J genes are TRBV6-5 and TRBJ1-2; 7 nucleotides agree with TRBD1. There are 14 residues in the CDR3. J gave up 4 bases and V 6 bases, and 8 bases lay outside the gene matches. In germline, CDR1 is MNHEY, CDR2 SVGAGI. CDR3 loop: CASSNRGRAYGYTF. CDR3 DNA sequence: TGTGCCAGCAGCAACAGGGGAAGGGCCTATGGCTACACCTTC.

The chain recombines TRBV7-9 with TRBJ1-1; TRBD1 is a possible D gene (5 bases). The V end was cut by 3 bases, the J end by 3 bases, with 8 bases between. Germline V gene lookup returns CDR1 SEHNR and CDR2 FQNEAQ (reference sequence). CDR3 length equals 13 residues. The CDR3 DNA reads TGTGCCAGCAGCTTCGACAGATACACTGAAGCTTTCTTT. Translating gives CASSFDRYTEAFF.

The chain joins TRBV11-3 to TRBJ2-1; D unclear. With 5 bases removed from V and 6 bases from J, the gap between germline ends came to 11 bases. The germline V gene encodes CDR1 SGHNT and CDR2 YENEEA. There are 13 residues in the CDR3. The CDR3 loop is CASSLTLVNEQFF. For the CDR3, the DNA is TGTGCCAGCAGCCTTACGTTAGTCAATGAGCAGTTCTTC.

J is TRBJ2-3 and V is TRBV11-2; D perhaps matches TRBD2 (6 bases). The V end lost 5 bases, the J end lost 0 bases, and 15 bases lay between the germline ends. Germline V lookup: CDR1 SGHAT, CDR2 FQNNGV. The CDR3 extends over 16 amino acids. As DNA, the CDR3 is TGTGCCAGCAGCCAGGGAGGCAGTCCGAGCACAGATACGCAGTATTTT. This translates into CASSQGGSPSTDTQYF.